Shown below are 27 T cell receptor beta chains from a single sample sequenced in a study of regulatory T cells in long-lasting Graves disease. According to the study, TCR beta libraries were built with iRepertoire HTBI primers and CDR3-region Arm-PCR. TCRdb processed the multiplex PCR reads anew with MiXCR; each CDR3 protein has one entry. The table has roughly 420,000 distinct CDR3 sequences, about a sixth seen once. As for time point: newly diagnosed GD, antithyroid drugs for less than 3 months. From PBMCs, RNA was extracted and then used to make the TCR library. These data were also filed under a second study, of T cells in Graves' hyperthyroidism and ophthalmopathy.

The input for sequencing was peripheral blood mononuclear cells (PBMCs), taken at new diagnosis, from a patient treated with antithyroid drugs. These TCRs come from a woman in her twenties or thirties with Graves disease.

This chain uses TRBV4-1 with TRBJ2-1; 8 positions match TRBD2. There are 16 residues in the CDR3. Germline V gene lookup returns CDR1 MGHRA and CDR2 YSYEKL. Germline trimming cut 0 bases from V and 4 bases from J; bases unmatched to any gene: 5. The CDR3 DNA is TGCGCCAGCAGCCAAGAAATAGCGGGATCATACAATGAGCAGTTCTTC. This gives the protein CASSQEIAGSYNEQFF.

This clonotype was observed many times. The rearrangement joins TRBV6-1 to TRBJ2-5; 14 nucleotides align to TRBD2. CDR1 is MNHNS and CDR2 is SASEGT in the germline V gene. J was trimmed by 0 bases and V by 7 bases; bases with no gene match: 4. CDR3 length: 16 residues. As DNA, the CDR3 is TGTGCCAGCACCAGGACTAGCGGGAGGTACCAAGAGACCCAGTACTTC. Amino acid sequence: CASTRTSGRYQETQYF.

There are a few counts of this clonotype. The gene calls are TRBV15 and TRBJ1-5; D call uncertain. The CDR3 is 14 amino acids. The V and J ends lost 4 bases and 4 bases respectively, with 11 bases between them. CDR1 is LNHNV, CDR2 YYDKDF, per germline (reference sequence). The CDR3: CATSIYGENQPQHF. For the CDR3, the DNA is TGTGCCACCAGCATTTACGGTGAGAATCAGCCCCAGCATTTT.

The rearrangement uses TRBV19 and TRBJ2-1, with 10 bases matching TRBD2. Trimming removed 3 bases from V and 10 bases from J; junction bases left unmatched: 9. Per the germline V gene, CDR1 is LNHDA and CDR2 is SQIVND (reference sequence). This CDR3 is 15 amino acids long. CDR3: CASSIDSGRAREQFF. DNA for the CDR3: TGTGCCAGTAGTATTGACAGCGGGAGGGCCCGGGAGCAGTTCTTC. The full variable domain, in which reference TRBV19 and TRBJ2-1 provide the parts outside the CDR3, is DGGITQSPKYLFRKEGQNVTLSCEQNLNHDAMYWYRQDPGQGLRLIYYSQIVNDFQKGDIAEGYSVSREKKESFPLTVTSAQKNPTAFYLCASSIDSGRAREQFFGPGTRLTVL.

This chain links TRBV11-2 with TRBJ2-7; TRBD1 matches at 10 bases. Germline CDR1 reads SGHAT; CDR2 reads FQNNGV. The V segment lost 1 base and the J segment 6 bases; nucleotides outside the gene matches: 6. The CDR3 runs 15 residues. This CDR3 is CASSLVRGQGSEQYF. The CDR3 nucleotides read TGTGCCAGCAGCTTAGTGAGGGGACAGGGGTCCGAGCAGTACTTC.

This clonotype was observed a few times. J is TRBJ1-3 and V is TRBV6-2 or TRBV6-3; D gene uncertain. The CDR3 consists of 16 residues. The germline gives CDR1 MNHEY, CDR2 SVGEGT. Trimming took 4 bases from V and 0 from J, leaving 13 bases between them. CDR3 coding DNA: TGTGCCAGCAGTTCCCCCCGATCGAGCTCTGGAAACACCATATATTTT. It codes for CASSSPRSSSGNTIYF.

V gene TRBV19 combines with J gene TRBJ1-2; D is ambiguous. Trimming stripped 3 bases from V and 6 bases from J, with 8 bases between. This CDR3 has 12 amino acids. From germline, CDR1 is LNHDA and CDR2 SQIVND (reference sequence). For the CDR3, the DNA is TGTGCCAGTAGTATCAGCGGGCATGGCTACACCTTC. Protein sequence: CASSISGHGYTF. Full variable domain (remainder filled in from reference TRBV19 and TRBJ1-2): DGGITQSPKYLFRKEGQNVTLSCEQNLNHDAMYWYRQDPGQGLRLIYYSQIVNDFQKGDIAEGYSVSREKKESFPLTVTSAQKNPTAFYLCASSISGHGYTFGSGTRLTVV.

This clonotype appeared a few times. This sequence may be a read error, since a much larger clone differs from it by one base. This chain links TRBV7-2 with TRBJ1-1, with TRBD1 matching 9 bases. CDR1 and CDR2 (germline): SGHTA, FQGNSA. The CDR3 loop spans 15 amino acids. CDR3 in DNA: TGTGCCAGCAGCGTTACAGGGGGCCAGGAGACTGAAGCTTCCTTT. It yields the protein CASSVTGGQETEASF.

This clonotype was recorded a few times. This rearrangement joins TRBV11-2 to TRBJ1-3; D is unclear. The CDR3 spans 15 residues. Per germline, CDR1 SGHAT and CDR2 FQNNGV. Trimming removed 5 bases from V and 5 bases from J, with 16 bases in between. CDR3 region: CASSTRVGSRNTIYF. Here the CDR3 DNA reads TGTGCCAGCAGCACACGGGTCGGATCCAGAAACACCATATATTTT.

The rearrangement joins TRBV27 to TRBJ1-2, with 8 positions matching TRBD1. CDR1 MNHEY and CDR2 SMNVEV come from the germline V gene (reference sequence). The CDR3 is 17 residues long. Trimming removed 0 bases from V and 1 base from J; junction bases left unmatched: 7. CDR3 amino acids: CASSLSSAGGRNYGYTF. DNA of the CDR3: TGTGCCAGCAGTTTATCGTCGGCAGGGGGCCGTAACTATGGCTACACCTTC.

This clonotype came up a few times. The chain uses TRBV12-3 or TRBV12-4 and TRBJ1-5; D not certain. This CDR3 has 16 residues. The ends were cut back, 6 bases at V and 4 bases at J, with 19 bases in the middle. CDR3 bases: TGTGCCAGCAGCCCCGGCGGAGCGGGTCCGAATCAGCCCCAGCATTTT. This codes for CASSPGGAGPNQPQHF.

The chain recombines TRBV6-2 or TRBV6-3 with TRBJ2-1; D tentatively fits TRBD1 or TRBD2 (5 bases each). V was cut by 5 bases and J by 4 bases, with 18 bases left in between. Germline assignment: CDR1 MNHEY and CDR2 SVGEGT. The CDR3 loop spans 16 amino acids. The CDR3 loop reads CASSEAARDRYNEQFF. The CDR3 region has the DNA TGTGCCAGCAGTGAAGCCGCCAGGGACCGATACAATGAGCAGTTCTTC.

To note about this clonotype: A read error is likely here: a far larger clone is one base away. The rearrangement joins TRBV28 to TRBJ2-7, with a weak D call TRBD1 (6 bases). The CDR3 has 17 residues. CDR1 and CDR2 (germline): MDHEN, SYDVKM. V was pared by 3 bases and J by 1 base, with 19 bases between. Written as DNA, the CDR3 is TGTGCCAGCAGTTTTCTGGACAGATCCTATCGTTCCTACGAGCAGTACTTC. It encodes CASSFLDRSYRSYEQYF. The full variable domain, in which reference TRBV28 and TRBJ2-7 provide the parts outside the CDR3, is DVKVTQSSRYLVKRTGEKVFLECVQDMDHENMFWYRQDPGLGLRLIYFSYDVKMKEKGDIPEGYSVSREKKERFSLILESASTNQTSMYLCASSFLDRSYRSYEQYFGPGTRLTVT.

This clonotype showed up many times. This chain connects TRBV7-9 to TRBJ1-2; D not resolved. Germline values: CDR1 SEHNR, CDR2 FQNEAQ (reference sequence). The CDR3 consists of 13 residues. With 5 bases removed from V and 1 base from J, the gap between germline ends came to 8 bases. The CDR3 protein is CASSPPSNYGYTF. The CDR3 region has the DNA TGTGCCAGCAGCCCACCCAGTAACTATGGCTACACCTTC.

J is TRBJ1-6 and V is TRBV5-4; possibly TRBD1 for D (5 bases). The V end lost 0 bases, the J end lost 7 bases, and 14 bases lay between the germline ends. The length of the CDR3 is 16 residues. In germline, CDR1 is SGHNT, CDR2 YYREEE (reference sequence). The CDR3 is CASSLAREVQNSPLHF. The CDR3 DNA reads TGTGCCAGCAGCTTGGCCAGGGAAGTGCAGAATTCACCCCTCCACTTT. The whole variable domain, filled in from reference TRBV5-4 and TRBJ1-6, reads ETGVTQSPTHLIKTRGQQVTLRCSSQSGHNTVSWYQQALGQGPQFIFQYYREEENGRGNFPPRFSGLQFPNYSSELNVNALELDDSALYLCASSLAREVQNSPLHFGNGTRLTVT.

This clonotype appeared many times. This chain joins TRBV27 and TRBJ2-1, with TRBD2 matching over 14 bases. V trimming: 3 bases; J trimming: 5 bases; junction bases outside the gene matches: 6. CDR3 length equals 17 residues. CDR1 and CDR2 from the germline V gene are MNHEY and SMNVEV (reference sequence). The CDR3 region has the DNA TGTGCCAGCAGTTTTGGGACTAGCGGGAGTCTCCACAATGAGCAGTTCTTC. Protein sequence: CASSFGTSGSLHNEQFF.

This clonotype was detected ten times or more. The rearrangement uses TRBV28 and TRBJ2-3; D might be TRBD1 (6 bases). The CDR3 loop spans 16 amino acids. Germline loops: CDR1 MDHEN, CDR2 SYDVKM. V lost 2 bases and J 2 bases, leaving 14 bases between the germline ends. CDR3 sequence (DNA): TGTGCCAGCAGTTTACTGGACAGATCTTTCACAGATACGCAGTATTTT. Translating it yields CASSLLDRSFTDTQYF.

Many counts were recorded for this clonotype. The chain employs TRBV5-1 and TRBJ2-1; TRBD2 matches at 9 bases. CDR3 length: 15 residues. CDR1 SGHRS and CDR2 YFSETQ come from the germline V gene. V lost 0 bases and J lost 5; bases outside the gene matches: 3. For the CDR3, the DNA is TGCGCCAGCAGCTTGGAAGCGGGGGGTGACAATGAGCAGTTCTTC. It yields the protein CASSLEAGGDNEQFF.

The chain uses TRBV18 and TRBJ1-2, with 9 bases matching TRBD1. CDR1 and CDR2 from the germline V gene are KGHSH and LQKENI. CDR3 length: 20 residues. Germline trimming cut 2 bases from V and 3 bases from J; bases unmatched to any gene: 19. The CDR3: CASSPTPGQGKGGGDYGYTF. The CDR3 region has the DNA TGTGCCAGCTCACCAACACCGGGACAGGGCAAAGGTGGAGGGGACTATGGCTACACCTTC.

The CDR3 bases are TGCAGTGCTAGACTCGGCGCGGATACGCAGTATTTT. Translating it yields CSARLGADTQYF. This sequence joins TRBV20-1 and TRBJ2-3; unclear D gene. CDR3 length: 12 residues. The germline V gene encodes CDR1 DFQATT and CDR2 SNEGSKA (reference sequence). Trimming removed 2 bases from V and 6 bases from J, with 9 bases in between.

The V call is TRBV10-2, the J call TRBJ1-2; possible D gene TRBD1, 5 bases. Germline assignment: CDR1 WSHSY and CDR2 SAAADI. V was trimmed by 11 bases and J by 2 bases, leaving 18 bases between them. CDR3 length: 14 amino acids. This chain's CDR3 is CAGTPQTDNYGYTF. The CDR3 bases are TGCGCCGGCACGCCCCAGACAGACAACTATGGCTACACCTTC.

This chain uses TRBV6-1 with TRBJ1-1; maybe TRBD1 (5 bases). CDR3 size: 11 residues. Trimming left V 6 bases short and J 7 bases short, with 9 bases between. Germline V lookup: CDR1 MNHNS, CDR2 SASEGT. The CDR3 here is CASRRGLEAFF. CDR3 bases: TGTGCCAGCAGGAGGGGACTTGAAGCTTTCTTT.

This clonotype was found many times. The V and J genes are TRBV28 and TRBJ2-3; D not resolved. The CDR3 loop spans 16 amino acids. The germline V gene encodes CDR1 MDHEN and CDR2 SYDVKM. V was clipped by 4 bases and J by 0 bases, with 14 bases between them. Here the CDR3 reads CASSSSGPPSTDTQYF. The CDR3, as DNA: TGTGCCAGCAGTTCGTCTGGACCACCTAGCACAGATACGCAGTATTTT.

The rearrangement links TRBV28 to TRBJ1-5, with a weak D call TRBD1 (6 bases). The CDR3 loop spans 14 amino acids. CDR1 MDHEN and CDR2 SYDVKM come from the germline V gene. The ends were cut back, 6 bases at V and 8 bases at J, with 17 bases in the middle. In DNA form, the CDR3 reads TGTGCCAGCAGACCAGGGGATGGGATAGAGCCCCAGCATTTT. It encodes CASRPGDGIEPQHF.

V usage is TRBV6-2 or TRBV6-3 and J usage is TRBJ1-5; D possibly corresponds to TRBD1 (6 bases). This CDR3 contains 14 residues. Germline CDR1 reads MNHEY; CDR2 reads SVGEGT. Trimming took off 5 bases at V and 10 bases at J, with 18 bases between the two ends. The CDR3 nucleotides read TGTGCCAGCAGTGAAGGTTACAGGGATCCACCCCAGCATTTT. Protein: CASSEGYRDPPQHF.

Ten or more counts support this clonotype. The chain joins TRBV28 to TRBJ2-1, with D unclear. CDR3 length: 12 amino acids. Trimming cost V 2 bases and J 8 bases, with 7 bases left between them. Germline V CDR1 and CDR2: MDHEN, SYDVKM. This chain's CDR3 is CASSLAGHEQFF. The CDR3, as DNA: TGTGCCAGCAGTTTAGCCGGGCATGAGCAGTTCTTC.

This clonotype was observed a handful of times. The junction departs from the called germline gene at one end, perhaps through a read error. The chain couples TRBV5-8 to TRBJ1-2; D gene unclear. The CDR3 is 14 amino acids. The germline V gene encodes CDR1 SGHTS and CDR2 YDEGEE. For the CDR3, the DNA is TGTGCCAGCAGCTTTTTGGTAGAGGCCGAAGTTAATTCCTTC. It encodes CASSFLVEAEVNSF.